Following are 14 T cell receptor beta chains from one sample sequenced in a study of shared clonotypes between healthy human individuals. The data were produced by immunoSEQ multiplex PCR, yet TCRdb's version contains in-frame clones alone and is incomplete. The sample consists of about 2 million clones, about 95% of them appearing once. Naive CD8 cells lacked CD45RO, underwent positive selection for CCR7 and left out terminally differentiated effector memory CD45RA+ cells. The sample was naive CD8+ T cells sorted from blood. Receptor source: a man aged 18 to 30 in good health.

The chain has TRBV25-1 and TRBJ1-5; D is unresolved. V lost 1 base, J lost 5 bases, and 12 bases lay in between. Germline V gives CDR1 MGHDK, CDR2 SYGVNS. CDR3 length: 15 residues. CDR3 bases: TGTGCCAGCAGTGAATCCGCCCCCGGGGATCAGCCCCAGCATTTT. It translates to CASSESAPGDQPQHF.

This clone is a singleton in its sample. The rearrangement uses TRBV2 and TRBJ2-7, with TRBD1 identical over 9 bases. Germline V gene lookup returns CDR1 SNHLY and CDR2 FYNNEI. The V gene end was trimmed by 5 bases and the J gene end by 3 bases; junction bases not matched to a gene: 8. The CDR3 is 15 residues long. CDR3 nucleotides: TGTGCCAGCAGTCCACCGGGACAGGGCTTCTACGAGCAGTACTTC. Translation: CASSPPGQGFYEQYF.

The V and J genes are TRBV2 and TRBJ2-1, with D perhaps TRBD1 (5 bases). The CDR3 has 12 amino acids. Germline CDR1 SNHLY, CDR2 FYNNEI. Between the trimmed V and J ends, which lost 10 bases and 4 bases, there was a span of 11 bases. The CDR3 region is CATTTDYNEQFF. For the CDR3, the DNA is TGTGCCACCACGACAGATTACAATGAGCAGTTCTTC. The entire variable domain, with the rest obtained from reference TRBV2 and TRBJ2-1, is as follows: EPEVTQTPSHQVTQMGQEVILRCVPISNHLYFYWYRQILGQKVEFLVSFYNNEISEKSEIFDDQFSVERPDGSNFTLKIRSTKLEDSAMYFCATTTDYNEQFFGPGTRLTVL.

V is TRBV5-6 and J is TRBJ2-7; D gene uncertain. The germline V gene encodes CDR1 SGHDT and CDR2 YYEEEE. CDR3 size: 13 residues. Trimming took 1 base from V and 5 from J, leaving 10 bases between them. The CDR3 region is CASSLFAAHEQYF. Here the CDR3 DNA reads TGTGCCAGCAGCTTGTTTGCAGCTCACGAGCAGTACTTC.

The chain is built from TRBV30 and TRBJ2-1, with 11 bases matching TRBD1. The CDR3 consists of 15 residues. V shed 4 bases, J shed 0 bases, and the junction held 2 bases outside the gene matches. CDR1 is GTSNPN and CDR2 is SVGIG in the germline V gene (reference sequence). CDR3 amino acids: CAWIGTGGSYNEQFF. The CDR3, as DNA: TGTGCCTGGATCGGGACAGGGGGCTCCTACAATGAGCAGTTCTTC.

The rearrangement uses TRBV7-8 and TRBJ1-2; D may be TRBD1 (6 bases). Germline V gene sequence: CDR1 SGHVS, CDR2 FQNEAQ. V was clipped by 5 bases and J by 6 bases, with 16 bases between them. The CDR3 covers 14 residues. CDR3 in amino acids: CASSPGAGADGYTF. The CDR3 DNA follows: TGTGCCAGCAGCCCAGGGGCAGGGGCAGATGGCTACACCTTC.

DNA for the CDR3: TGTGCCAGCAGCTTAGAATCTGGAGCGGGAGGGCCGCCGAACAATGAGCAGTTCTTC. Translating gives CASSLESGAGGPPNNEQFF. The chain combines TRBV7-2 with TRBJ2-1; TRBD2 agrees at 10 bases. CDR1 SGHTA and CDR2 FQGNSA come from the germline V gene. The CDR3 covers 19 residues. V dropped 1 base and J dropped 5; count of bases not matched to a gene: 14.

The rearrangement joins TRBV6-1 to TRBJ2-7; TRBD2 might be the D (6 bases). The CDR3 runs to 13 residues. Germline CDR1 MNHNS, CDR2 SASEGT. V lost 7 bases, J lost 0 bases, and 10 bases lay in between. The CDR3 loop is CASTRGGSYEQYF. The CDR3 bases are TGTGCCAGCACGAGGGGAGGCTCCTACGAGCAGTACTTC.

This chain connects TRBV5-1 to TRBJ2-5; 9 positions agree with TRBD1. With V trimmed by 8 bases and J by 1 base, 9 bases remained unmatched. Per germline, CDR1 SGHRS and CDR2 YFSETQ. CDR3 size: 15 residues. CDR3 nucleotides: TGCGCCAGTAGCGGTGACAGGGGGGCCCAAGAGACCCAGTACTTC. Amino acids: CASSGDRGAQETQYF.

The V and J genes are TRBV7-6 and TRBJ2-5, with D perhaps matching TRBD2 (6 bases). Germline-derived CDR1 and CDR2 are SGHVS and FNYEAQ. The CDR3 is 16 amino acids. V was trimmed by 7 bases and J by 4 bases, leaving 22 bases between them. DNA for the CDR3: TGTGCCAGCACTGCGCACCAGGGACTCCTATTAGAGACCCAGTACTTC. This gives the protein CASTAHQGLLLETQYF.

This chain joins TRBV27 and TRBJ1-5; no firm D call. With 7 bases removed from V and 4 bases from J, the gap between germline ends came to 17 bases. The CDR3 runs 15 residues. Germline lookup yields CDR1 MNHEY and CDR2 SMNVEV (reference sequence). The DNA of the CDR3 is TGTGCCAGCATTATATACCTGGGGTCGAATCAGCCCCAGCATTTT. Encoded protein: CASIIYLGSNQPQHF.

V gene TRBV27 combines with J gene TRBJ2-5, with D perhaps matching TRBD2 (6 bases). This CDR3 region has 15 residues. Trimming took 6 bases from V and 3 from J, leaving 17 bases between them. From germline, CDR1 is MNHEY and CDR2 SMNVEV (reference sequence). The CDR3 loop reads CASRADMEGEETQYF. The CDR3 bases are TGTGCCAGCAGGGCCGACATGGAGGGAGAAGAGACCCAGTACTTC.

This CDR3 is CASSAKGAPPVNTDTQYF. As DNA, the CDR3 is TGTGCCAGCAGCGCGAAAGGGGCACCGCCAGTGAATACAGATACGCAGTATTTT. This chain uses TRBV21-1 with TRBJ2-3; TRBD1 reflects the table's D call only, with no check against the DNA. TRBV21-1 is noted as a pseudogene. This CDR3 contains 18 residues.

The chain is built from TRBV28 and TRBJ2-7; weak D call: TRBD1 (6 bases). Trimming took off 6 bases at V and 4 bases at J, with 19 bases between the two ends. Germline assignment: CDR1 MDHEN and CDR2 SYDVKM. The CDR3 contains 15 residues. Here the CDR3 reads CASSSTGLGVYEQYF. CDR3 DNA: TGTGCCAGCAGCTCTACAGGGCTCGGTGTATACGAGCAGTACTTC. Using reference TRBV28 and TRBJ2-7 for the parts outside the CDR3, the full variable domain is DVKVTQSSRYLVKRTGEKVFLECVQDMDHENMFWYRQDPGLGLRLIYFSYDVKMKEKGDIPEGYSVSREKKERFSLILESASTNQTSMYLCASSSTGLGVYEQYFGPGTRLTVT.